This T cell receptor (beta chain) emerged from a study of blood T cell repertoires in COVID-19. Study details: Sites across the United States, Italy and Spain contributed samples from acute and convalescent COVID-19. PBMCs, B-cell-depleted T cells, or T cells were the source of the cDNA or gDNA that made up the material.

In the original workflow: For nucleated cells, counts were estimated from reference gene primer amplification. The repertoire was sequenced with immunoSEQ multiplex PCR; TCRdb's copy has only in-frame clones and lacks some. The V and J calls and clone size come from that table; D and trimming were worked out from the DNA. Of around 83,000 clones listed, more than 85% were seen once; the top ten hold 11% to 15%. Source material: peripheral blood. The clonotype originates from a man aged 65 to 79 with active or convalescent COVID-19.

The CDR3 region is CASSPVGAFSGANVLTF. For the CDR3, the DNA is TGTGCCAGCAGCCCTGTGGGGGCCTTCTCTGGGGCCAACGTCCTGACTTTC. The gene calls are TRBV7-3 and TRBJ2-6; D is possibly TRBD1 (6 bases). The CDR3 is 17 residues long. CDR1 and CDR2 from the germline V gene are SGHTA and FQGTGA. V shed 5 bases and J shed 0 bases, with 14 bases lying between them. The whole variable domain, filled in from reference TRBV7-3 and TRBJ2-6, reads GAGVSQTPSNKVTEKGKYVELRCDPISGHTALYWYRQSLGQGPEFLIYFQGTGAADDSGLPNDRFFAVRPEGSVSTLKIQRTERGDSAVYLCASSPVGAFSGANVLTFGAGSRLTVL.